This TCR beta chain was captured in a study of vaccination and CD4 T cells after COVID-19. In the case of this clonotype: Its antigen is not known.

Indicated treatment: approximately nine-day PBMC culture with coronavirus spike peptide pools or control peptides (ViraFEST assay). Regarding the study as a whole: SARS-CoV-2-reactive clonotypes rose nonsignificantly, with the median going from roughly 19 to 38.

The CDR3 contains 13 residues. CD4+ T cells that had been cultured provided DNA sequenced with the Oncomine TCR Beta short-read assay. TCRdb ran MiXCR on the PCR reads and lists one entry per CDR3 protein. The sample holds about 21,000 distinct CDR3 sequences, approximately 52% seen once. This TCR came from a human donor who had recovered from COVID-19. The chain recombines TRBV21-1 with TRBJ2-2; the D call in the table, TRBD2, was not verified against the DNA. TRBV21-1 is a pseudogene segment. The sequencing sample was made of CD4+ T cells from blood, cultured in vitro. CDR3 coding DNA: TGTGCCAGCAACGCGGGAGAGGCCGGGGAGCTGTTTTTT. This sequence encodes CASNAGEAGELFF.